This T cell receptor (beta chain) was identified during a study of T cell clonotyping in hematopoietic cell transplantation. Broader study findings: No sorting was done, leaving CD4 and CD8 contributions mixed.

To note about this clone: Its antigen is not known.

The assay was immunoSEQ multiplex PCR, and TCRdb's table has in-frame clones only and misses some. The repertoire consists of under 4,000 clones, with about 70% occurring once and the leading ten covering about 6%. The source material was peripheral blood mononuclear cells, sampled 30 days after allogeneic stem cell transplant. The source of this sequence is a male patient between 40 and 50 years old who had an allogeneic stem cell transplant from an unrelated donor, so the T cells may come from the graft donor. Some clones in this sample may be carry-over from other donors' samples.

The CDR3, as DNA: TGTGCCAGCAGCGATCAGGGGATAGCGCAGTATTTT. Its translation: CASSDQGIAQYF. This chain connects TRBV7-3 to TRBJ2-3, with D possibly matching TRBD1 (6 bases). The CDR3 is made up of 12 amino acids. CDR1 is SGHTA, CDR2 FQGTGA, per germline. The V gene lost 5 bases and the J gene lost 10 bases, with 13 bases spanning the gap.